Below, 19 T cell receptor beta chains from the same sample are listed, as sequenced in a study of cytomegalovirus exposure and HLA in healthy donors. 60 Vbeta and 13 Jbeta primers were used in PCR. The table came from immunoSEQ multiplex PCR; TCRdb's copy has only in-frame clones and leaves some out. The sample gives tens of thousands of clones, about 60% of which show up once; 20% to 25% is in the top ten. The sequencing sample was made of PBMCs. The receptor source for this set is a man over 45 in good health and CMV-seropositive.

This clone has more than one count but fewer than ten. The chain couples TRBV6-1 to TRBJ2-3; 8 bases align to TRBD2. The CDR3 is 15 amino acids. Germline loops: CDR1 MNHNS, CDR2 SASEGT. With V trimmed by 6 bases and J by 5 bases, 10 bases remained unmatched. CDR3 nucleotide sequence: TGTGCCAGCAGCCTAGGGACTAGGGGCGGAGATACGCAGTATTTT. It translates to CASSLGTRGGDTQYF.

The chain couples TRBV6-5 to TRBJ2-5; the match to TRBD2 covers 11 bases. Trimming cost V 7 bases and J 7 bases; bases outside gene matches: 8. The CDR3 runs 14 residues. The germline V gene has CDR1 MNHEY and CDR2 SVGAGI. The chain's CDR3 is CASTNSGGVGTQYF. Written as DNA, the CDR3 is TGTGCCAGCACCAATAGCGGGGGGGTGGGGACCCAGTACTTC.

This chain joins TRBV5-4 and TRBJ1-1; possibly TRBD1 for D (5 bases). Trimming left V 0 bases short and J 1 base short, with 10 bases between. This CDR3 spans 15 amino acids. Per the germline V gene, CDR1 is SGHNT and CDR2 is YYREEE (reference sequence). The CDR3 DNA reads TGTGCCAGCAGCTTGGTATCCAGGGAGAACACTGAAGCTTTCTTT. This gives the protein CASSLVSRENTEAFF.

The rearrangement uses TRBV29-1 and TRBJ2-1; the match to TRBD2 covers 11 bases. J lost 0 bases, V lost 4 bases, and 8 bases had no gene match. This CDR3 spans 17 amino acids. The germline CDR1 and CDR2 sequences are SQVTM and ANQGSEA. The DNA for the CDR3 is TGCAGCGTTGGGGGTAGCGGGGGGGGTCGCTCCTACAATGAGCAGTTCTTC. This encodes CSVGGSGGGRSYNEQFF.

The rearrangement links TRBV29-1 to TRBJ2-5; D unclear. Germline CDR1 SQVTM, CDR2 ANQGSEA. The germline V and J ends were trimmed by 0 bases and 1 base, with 9 bases remaining between them. The length of the CDR3 is 14 residues. The chain's CDR3 is CSVEERRLQETQYF. CDR3 nucleotide sequence: TGCAGCGTTGAAGAAAGGCGGCTCCAAGAGACCCAGTACTTC.

The gene calls are TRBV6-5 and TRBJ2-2; no reliable D call. V lost 4 bases and J 3 bases, leaving 3 bases between the germline ends. The germline CDR1 and CDR2 sequences are MNHEY and SVGAGI. The CDR3 has 12 amino acids. CDR3 coding DNA: TGTGCCAGCAGTTCTCACACCGGGGAGCTGTTTTTT. Its translation is CASSSHTGELFF.

J is TRBJ2-7 and V is TRBV4-1, with 9 bases identical to TRBD1. J was trimmed by 6 bases and V by 1 base; bases with no gene match: 16. Germline V gives CDR1 MGHRA, CDR2 YSYEKL. CDR3 length: 18 amino acids. The CDR3 sequence: CASSQVFRRTGEVGEQYF. CDR3 sequence (DNA): TGCGCCAGCAGCCAAGTTTTTCGCCGGACAGGGGAGGTTGGCGAGCAGTACTTC.

This clone was recorded a few times. This chain connects TRBV5-4 to TRBJ2-7, with a tentative D call TRBD1 (5 bases). Germline CDR1 and CDR2: SGHNT and YYREEE (reference sequence). This CDR3 region has 13 residues. Trimming took off 8 bases at V and 5 bases at J, with 17 bases between the two ends. CDR3 protein: CASRPQGGHEQYF. CDR3 DNA: TGTGCCAGTAGACCTCAGGGCGGCCACGAGCAGTACTTC.

The rearrangement uses TRBV4-1 and TRBJ2-7; the D gene is possibly TRBD1 (5 bases). Between the trimmed V and J ends, which lost 5 bases and 3 bases, there was a span of 11 bases. Germline loops: CDR1 MGHRA, CDR2 YSYEKL. The CDR3 contains 13 residues. In DNA form, the CDR3 reads TGCGCCAGCAGCTACGATCAGGGCTACGAGCAGTACTTC. Translating it yields CASSYDQGYEQYF.

The chain couples TRBV2 to TRBJ2-7; the D gene is possibly TRBD2 (7 bases). V lost 10 bases and J 0 bases, leaving 19 bases between the germline ends. The CDR3 has 15 residues. CDR1 and CDR2 from the germline V gene are SNHLY and FYNNEI. CDR3 in amino acids: CAISRGGKNSYEQYF. CDR3 in DNA: TGTGCCATCAGCAGGGGAGGGAAAAACTCCTACGAGCAGTACTTC.

The rearrangement links TRBV6-1 to TRBJ2-5; 12 nucleotides agree with TRBD1. Germline assignment: CDR1 MNHNS and CDR2 SASEGT. V was pared by 3 bases and J by 10 bases, with 6 bases of the junction left unmatched. This CDR3 comprises 14 residues. CDR3 protein: CASSEGQGADDQYF. The CDR3 DNA reads TGTGCCAGCAGTGAGGGACAGGGGGCTGATGACCAGTACTTC.

The V and J genes are TRBV30 and TRBJ1-1; D is unclear. Trimming cost V 0 bases and J 11 bases, with 16 bases left between them. Germline CDR1 GTSNPN, CDR2 SVGIG (reference sequence). This CDR3 region has 13 residues. This CDR3 is CAWSVSQSRGAFF. The DNA of the CDR3 is TGTGCCTGGAGTGTAAGTCAGTCCCGCGGGGCTTTCTTT.

The chain has TRBV27 and TRBJ2-2; 8 bases agree with TRBD2. V lost 7 bases to trimming and J lost 4 bases; unmatched junction nucleotides: 8. CDR1 is MNHEY, CDR2 SMNVEV, per germline (reference sequence). CDR3 length: 15 residues. This CDR3 reads CASKSSGRGTGELFF. CDR3 DNA sequence: TGTGCCAGCAAATCGAGCGGGAGAGGCACCGGGGAGCTGTTTTTT.

This clone turned up a few times. V gene TRBV30 combines with J gene TRBJ2-7, with D maybe TRBD1 (6 bases). The CDR3 sequence is 12 residues long. Germline V gives CDR1 GTSNPN, CDR2 SVGIG (reference sequence). Trimming pared 1 base from V and 2 bases from J, leaving 6 bases between. DNA of the CDR3: TGTGCCTGGAGTGGACAGGCCTACGAGCAGTACTTC. It encodes CAWSGQAYEQYF.

This chain links TRBV29-1 with TRBJ2-1, with TRBD2 matching 11 bases. Germline loops: CDR1 SQVTM, CDR2 ANQGSEA. Trimming took 7 bases from V and 0 from J; bases not matched to a gene: 5. CDR3 length equals 15 residues. CDR3 loop: CSAGLAGSSYNEQFF. In DNA, the CDR3 is TGCAGCGCAGGACTAGCGGGCAGCTCCTACAATGAGCAGTTCTTC.

This clone appeared a few times. The rearrangement uses TRBV14 and TRBJ2-3; 8 bases are a match to TRBD2. This CDR3 region has 15 residues. In germline, CDR1 is SGHDN, CDR2 FVKESK. The V segment lost 1 base and the J segment 10 bases; nucleotides outside the gene matches: 10. The CDR3 DNA follows: TGTGCCAGCAGCCAAGTCTTCGAGGGACTAGGTGCGCAGTATTTT. It encodes CASSQVFEGLGAQYF.

This clone was observed a few times. This chain joins TRBV10-1 and TRBJ1-1, with D possibly being TRBD1 (6 bases). The CDR3 has 13 residues. Germline values: CDR1 WNHNN, CDR2 SYGVQD (reference sequence). This chain's CDR3 is CASGEQGNTEAFF. The CDR3 coding sequence is TGCGCGTCGGGCGAACAGGGGAACACTGAAGCTTTCTTT.

This chain uses TRBV30 with TRBJ1-1; D gene ambiguous. The CDR3 totals 13 residues. Per the germline V gene, CDR1 is GTSNPN and CDR2 is SVGIG (reference sequence). V was shortened by 4 bases and J by 6 bases, with 15 bases between the two germline ends. The CDR3 loop is CAWIGRGTAEAFF. In DNA form, the CDR3 reads TGTGCCTGGATCGGGCGGGGTACAGCTGAAGCTTTCTTT.

CDR3 amino acids: CAWRGGGYTQYF. The CDR3 DNA follows: TGTGCCTGGAGGGGTGGGGGGTATACGCAGTATTTT. The V gene is TRBV30, the J gene TRBJ2-3; TRBD2 is a possible D gene (6 bases). Trimming took 3 bases from V and 7 from J, leaving 11 bases between them. CDR3 length: 12 amino acids. Germline loops: CDR1 GTSNPN, CDR2 SVGIG (reference sequence).